This is a list of T cell receptor beta chains from one sample in a study of blood T cell repertoires in COVID-19. Assay used: immunoSEQ multiplex PCR; TCRdb lists only in-frame clones, some missing. The table lists 200,000 to 300,000 clones, 84% of them singletons. The sequenced sample consisted of peripheral blood. The source of these receptors is a man between 45 and 60 years old with acute or convalescent COVID-19. Both conserved end residues are part of each CDR3. Fields, in order: J gene, D gene, clone size, V gene, CDR3 DNA, CDR3 protein. The D gene is left open where the match is weak. Only some rows state a clone size, as once, few, many or a class for expanded clones.

>TRBJ2-1|-|-|TRBV6-5
TGTGCCAGCAGTTACGTTGTGGCCGGGGAGCAGTTCTTC
CASSYVVAGEQFF
>TRBJ1-1|TRBD1|-|TRBV3-1/TRBV3-2
TGTGCCAGCAGCCATCGCACCGGGACAGGGAGGAACGCTGAAGCTTTCTTT
CASSHRTGTGRNAEAFF
>TRBJ1-4|-|-|TRBV6-5
TGTGCCAGCAGGCTCCAGGGGAATGAAAAACTGTTTTTT
CASRLQGNEKLFF
>TRBJ1-5|TRBD1|-|TRBV24-1
TGTGCCACCAGTGATGGGACAGGGGTCGTTCAGCCCCAGCATTTT
CATSDGTGVVQPQHF
>TRBJ2-1|TRBD1|-|TRBV10-3
TGTGCCATCAGGGGCGCTTGGACAGGGGTCAATGAGCAGTTCTTC
CAIRGAWTGVNEQFF
>TRBJ1-5|-|-|TRBV19
TGTGCCAGTATATCCAAGGTACGGGGGACGCGTCAGCCCCAGCATTTT
CASISKVRGTRQPQHF
>TRBJ1-2|-|-|TRBV28
TGTGCCAGCAGTTTCCCCCCCCGTGGCTACACCTTC
CASSFPPRGYTF
>TRBJ2-7|-|-|TRBV7-8
TGTGCCAGCAGTCAAGACAGGCGTTCCTACGAGCAGTACTTC
CASSQDRRSYEQYF
>TRBJ2-7|TRBD1|-|TRBV7-9
TGTGCCAGCAGAGGACAGGGATTCTACGAGCAGTACTTC
CASRGQGFYEQYF
>TRBJ2-1|-|few|TRBV6-1
TGTGCCAGCAGTGAGAGCTCCTACAATGAGCAGTTCTTC
CASSESSYNEQFF
>TRBJ2-7|-|-|TRBV5-4
TGTGCCAGCAGCAGCGACAGGTACTCCTACGAGCAGTACTTC
CASSSDRYSYEQYF
>TRBJ1-2|-|-|TRBV27
TGTGCCAGCAGTTCGGGGGTTGGTGGCTACACCTTC
CASSSGVGGYTF
>TRBJ2-1|TRBD2|-|TRBV27
TGTGCCAGCAGTTCCCCTGGGACTAGCGCCTACAATGAGCAGTTCTTC
CASSSPGTSAYNEQFF
>TRBJ1-1|-|few|TRBV30
TGTGCCTGGAGACAAAACACTGAAGCTTTCTTT
CAWRQNTEAFF
>TRBJ2-7|-|-|TRBV14
TGTGCCAGCAGCCTAACAGTCTCCTACGAGCAGTACTTC
CASSLTVSYEQYF
>TRBJ2-3|TRBD2|-|TRBV15
TGTGCCACCAGCAGGGGAACGACTAGCGGGAGAAGAGATACGCAGTATTTT
CATSRGTTSGRRDTQYF
>TRBJ2-1|TRBD2|-|TRBV7-2
TGTGCCAGCAGCCCCCAGACTGGGACTATGCAGTTCTTC
CASSPQTGTMQFF
>TRBJ1-5|-|-|TRBV7-2
TGTGCCAGCAGCTTAAGCCAGGGATGGGGCAATCAGCCCCAGCATTTT
CASSLSQGWGNQPQHF
>TRBJ2-1|TRBD1|-|TRBV5-1
TGCGCCAGCAGCTTGCGGGACAGGGGCAATGAGCAGTTCTTC
CASSLRDRGNEQFF
>TRBJ2-5|TRBD2|once|TRBV18
TGTGCCAGCTCACCGTCGGGGGGTGAGACCCAGTACTTC
CASSPSGGETQYF
>TRBJ1-2|-|-|TRBV21-1
TGTGCCGAGCAGGGGCAGCGAGCTAACTATGGCTACACCTTC
CAEQGQRANYGYTF
>TRBJ1-3|TRBD1|-|TRBV30
TGTGCCTGGACCGGACAGGGTGGAAACACCATATATTTT
CAWTGQGGNTIYF
>TRBJ2-1|TRBD1|-|TRBV19
TGTGCCAGTAGTCGAGACAGGGGGCTTCAGTTCTTC
CASSRDRGLQFF
>TRBJ2-7|-|-|TRBV6-1
TGTGCCAGCAGTGAGTCCGGGACATTAGCCTACGAGCAGTACTTC
CASSESGTLAYEQYF
>TRBJ2-3|TRBD2|-|TRBV7-9
TGTGCCAGCAGCTTCTTGGCTAGCGGGCAAGGTAGCACAGATACGCAGTATTTT
CASSFLASGQGSTDTQYF
>TRBJ1-2|-|few|TRBV14
TGTGCCAGCAGCCGGGGGGATGGCTACACCTTC
CASSRGDGYTF
>TRBJ1-2|-|-|TRBV18
TGTGCCAGCTCAAGTGCGGGCAGCCCCACCTTC
CASSSAGSPTF
>TRBJ2-3|-|-|TRBV30
TGTGCCTGGAGTGTTCATCCGGTGGGGGGGCCGACAGATACGCAGTATTTT
CAWSVHPVGGPTDTQYF